This T cell receptor (beta chain) originates from a study of blood T cell repertoires in COVID-19. Looking at the study overall: The United States, Italy and Spain supplied acute and convalescent COVID-19 samples.

Trimming left V 5 bases short and J 5 bases short, with 18 bases between. CDR3 size: 15 residues. Germline lookup yields CDR1 MNHEY and CDR2 SMNVEV (reference sequence). Assay: immunoSEQ multiplex PCR; the TCRdb copy retains only in-frame clones and omits some. The sample includes under 200,000 clones, approximately 80% of them seen just once. This clone was counted a single time. This receptor was obtained from a woman aged 55-75 years who had recovered from COVID-19. J is TRBJ1-2 and V is TRBV27; tentative D call: TRBD1 (5 bases). The specimen sequenced was PBMCs or T cells enriched from blood (not recorded which). The chain's CDR3 is CASSRPRGRGYGYTF. The CDR3, as DNA: TGTGCCAGCAGTCGCCCTCGGGGGAGGGGTTATGGCTACACCTTC.